What follows describes a single T cell receptor (beta chain). The CDR3 covers 13 residues. Germline CDR1 reads MNHEY; CDR2 reads SMNVEV (reference sequence). The germline V and J ends were trimmed by 10 bases and 10 bases, with 17 bases remaining between them. As originally analysed: The assay estimated nucleated cells by amplifying reference gene primers. Generated by immunoSEQ multiplex PCR, the TCRdb table keeps only in-frame clones and is missing some. V and J calls and clone size are given by that table; D and trimming were obtained from the DNA. The data contain approximately 120,000 clones, roughly 82% of them seen just once; the ten biggest clones take up roughly 7.9%. These data originate in a study of blood T cell repertoires in COVID-19. Study information: Some COVID-19 samples were acute and others convalescent; all came from the United States, Italy and Spain. Sample material is recorded as cDNA or gDNA derived from T cells, B-cell-depleted T cells, or PBMCs.

The source is a woman older than 75 with active or convalescent COVID-19. The sequenced material came from peripheral blood. The chain links TRBV27 to TRBJ1-6, with D unclear. In nucleotides, the CDR3 is TGTGCCACTACCTTACCCCAGGAATCACCCCTCCACTTT. Protein sequence: CATTLPQESPLHF.